This is a list of T cell receptor beta chains from one sample in a study of tumor and adjacent non-tumor tissue in lung cancer. TCRdb recomputed calls from the multiplex PCR reads with MiXCR, one row per CDR3 protein. The data show under 150,000 distinct CDR3 sequences, with over 65% seen just once and around 13% held by the top ten. The specimen was lung tumor tissue. The receptors come from a man aged 25 to 45 with non-small cell lung cancer. Each CDR3 is given with its conserved first and last residue. The D gene is left open where the match is weak. Expanded clones get a size class; other rows say once, few or many, or leave the size out.

TRBV6-1	NA	TRBJ2-1	TRBD1	TGTGCCAGCATTTCCGGGACAGAGGCAAGGAATGAGCAGTTCTTC	CASISGTEARNEQFF
TRBV6-2/TRBV6-3	many	TRBJ2-7	NA	TGTGCCAGCAGTTACTCAACGGGGGATGCCTACGAGCAGTACTTC	CASSYSTGDAYEQYF
TRBV6-1	many	TRBJ2-3	TRBD2	TGTGCCAGCAGTGAAAGAGCGGGGGGGCCCACAGATACGCAGTATTTT	CASSERAGGPTDTQYF
TRBV29-1	NA	TRBJ2-5	NA	TGCAGCATTGCTTCAGGGTTTGCCGAGACCCAGTACTTC	CSIASGFAETQYF
TRBV29-1	many	TRBJ1-3	NA	TGCAGCGTTGGCGGCAGGAGAAACACCATATATTTT	CSVGGRRNTIYF
TRBV29-1	many	TRBJ1-3	TRBD1	TGCAGCGCCCTGGGACAGGGTGAAGGAAACACCATATATTTT	CSALGQGEGNTIYF
TRBV20-1	NA	TRBJ2-3	NA	TGCAGTGCTAGAGATGTCTGGGCGTATAGCAATCAGCCCCAGTATTTT	CSARDVWAYSNQPQYF
TRBV12-3/TRBV12-4	NA	TRBJ2-7	NA	TGTGCCAGCTGTTTAGGCAGGATCTCCTACGAGCAGTACTTC	CASCLGRISYEQYF
TRBV10-2	NA	TRBJ2-5	TRBD2	TGCGCCTGCAGAGGGACTAACGGGGCCCAAGAGACCCAGTACTTC	CACRGTNGAQETQYF
TRBV12-3/TRBV12-4	once	TRBJ2-2	NA	TGTACCAACAGCCTGGACTACAGGAACACCGGGGAGCTGTTTTTT	CTNSLDYRNTGELFF
TRBV12-3/TRBV12-4	NA	TRBJ2-2	NA	TGTGCCAGCAGTTTTTGGACAGAGGCAATGAACACCGGGGAACTGTTTTTT	CASSFWTEAMNTGELFF
TRBV12-3/TRBV12-4	many	TRBJ1-1	NA	TGTGCCAGCAGTTTTAGAGTTGGGACTGAAGCTTTCTTT	CASSFRVGTEAFF
TRBV11-2	many	TRBJ2-7	TRBD1	TGTGCCAGCAGTCCGAACAGGGGGCACGAGCAGTACTTC	CASSPNRGHEQYF
TRBV25-1	NA	TRBJ2-6	TRBD1	TGTGCCAGCAGCACCGGGACAGGCGCCTCTGGGGTCAACGTCCTGACTTTC	CASSTGTGASGVNVLTF
TRBV10-2	NA	TRBJ1-1	TRBD1	TGCGCCAGCTGTGGACAGGGGGGAACTGAAGCTTTCTTT	CASCGQGGTEAFF
TRBV30	NA	TRBJ2-3	NA	TGTGCCTGGAGTGAAAGTCGTCGAAGGGGAGATACGCAGTATTTT	CAWSESRRRGDTQYF
TRBV20-1	many	TRBJ1-2	NA	TGCAGTGCTAGTAACGGCGAGGTCGATGGCTACACCTTC	CSASNGEVDGYTF
TRBV20-1	NA	TRBJ1-1	NA	TGCAGAGCCCACCCGGGTGGAACTGAAGCTCTCTTT	CRAHPGGTEALF
TRBV6-5	many	TRBJ2-7	TRBD2	TGTGCCAGTTCGCAACCCGGGACTAGTAACGAGCAGTACTTC	CASSQPGTSNEQYF
TRBV11-3	many	TRBJ2-1	TRBD2	TGTGCCAGCAGCTCTTTCGGGGCGGGGGAGCGGAATGAGCAGTTCTTC	CASSSFGAGERNEQFF
TRBV5-1	few	TRBJ2-7	NA	TGCACCAGCAGCTTGCGACCGGAGCCCTACGAGCAGTACTTC	CTSSLRPEPYEQYF
TRBV24-1	many	TRBJ1-4	TRBD1	TGTGCCACCAGTGATTTGGGCAGGGGGCACTTTAATGAAAAACTGTTTTTT	CATSDLGRGHFNEKLFF
TRBV19	NA	TRBJ2-2	NA	TGTGCCAGTAGTAACTCGAACACCTGGGAGCTGTTTTTT	CASSNSNTWELFF
TRBV5-5	NA	TRBJ1-2	NA	TGTGCCAGCAGCTTTTCTCCTCATGACTATGGCTACACCTTC	CASSFSPHDYGYTF
TRBV20-1	NA	TRBJ2-1	NA	TGCAGTGCTAGAGTCCTGTTAGCGTGGGGATCCTACAATGAGCAGTTCTTC	CSARVLLAWGSYNEQFF
TRBV20-1	NA	TRBJ2-2	TRBD1	TGCAGTGCTAGCCGGGACAGGAACACCGGGAAACTGTTTTTT	CSASRDRNTGKLFF
TRBV20-1	NA	TRBJ1-5	NA	TGCATTGCTAGAGATCGCAGGACGATCAATCGGCCCCAGCATTTT	CIARDRRTINRPQHF
TRBV20-1	many	TRBJ2-1	TRBD2	TGCAGTGCTAGTTCGGCGTTAGCGGGGGGCAGGGGAGATGAGCAGTTCTTC	CSASSALAGGRGDEQFF
TRBV20-1	once	TRBJ2-5	TRBD2	TGCAGTGCTAGAGATTTTGGACTAGCGGATGAGACCCAGTATTTC	CSARDFGLADETQYF
TRBV10-3	few	TRBJ2-3	TRBD2	TGTGCCATCAGTGCTCGGACTAGCGGGGGAACAGATACGCAGTATTTT	CAISARTSGGTDTQYF
TRBV20-1	many	TRBJ1-6	NA	TGCAGTGCTAGAGATCAGGGCCGAGGTTATTCACCCCTCCACTTT	CSARDQGRGYSPLHF
TRBV13	NA	TRBJ2-3	NA	TGTACCAGTAGCTTACGAGGGAGCACAGATACGCAGTATTTT	CTSSLRGSTDTQYF
TRBV11-2	NA	TRBJ2-5	NA	TGTGCCAGCAGCCCCCGACCAGTAGGCTTGCAAGCGATCCAGTACTTC	CASSPRPVGLQAIQYF
TRBV5-1	NA	TRBJ1-2	NA	TGCGCCAGCAGCTTTCACAGGGCATCCATCGGCTACACCTTC	CASSFHRASIGYTF
TRBV12-3/TRBV12-4	many	TRBJ1-1	NA	TGTGCCAGCAGTTTAGGGCAGTCGGCTTTCTTT	CASSLGQSAFF
TRBV4-2	NA	TRBJ1-2	NA	TGTGCCAACAGCTACAGGAACCCCTATGACTACACCTTC	CANSYRNPYDYTF